This TCR beta chain was recovered during a study of neoadjuvant anti-PD-1 for oral cavity cancer. Study at large: Patients without progression received a fourth nivolumab dose around day 43, then surgical resection on days 50-56. General observations from the study: Higher pretreatment blood Treg/Th17 ratios correlated with higher pretreatment blood and lower post-treatment tumor TCRbeta clonality.

Regarding this clone: What it binds is unknown.

V shed 0 bases and J shed 8 bases, with 10 bases lying between them. Germline CDR1 reads SGHAT; CDR2 reads FQNNGV. The CDR3 is made up of 13 amino acids. Assay used: immunoSEQ multiplex PCR; TCRdb lists only in-frame clones, some missing. The sample contains roughly 67,000 clones, more than 70% of which appear only once. Cohort: HPV-negative, locally advanced oral cavity squamous cell carcinoma patients. No culture or expansion preceded analysis of these blood cells. Source: PBMCs, taken before nivolumab (anti-PD-1) treatment. This chain connects TRBV11-2 to TRBJ1-1; TRBD1 is a possible D gene (6 bases). This receptor was identified in a person aged 35 to 85 with oral cavity squamous cell carcinoma. CDR3 protein: CASSLERGREAFF. The CDR3 bases are TGTGCCAGCAGCTTAGAGAGGGGGAGAGAAGCTTTCTTT. Full variable domain (rest looked up from reference TRBV11-2 and TRBJ1-1): EAGVAQSPRYKIIEKRQSVAFWCNPISGHATLYWYQQILGQGPKLLIQFQNNGVVDDSQLPKDRFSAERLKGVDSTLKIQPAKLEDSAVYLCASSLERGREAFFGQGTRLTVV.